The source of this T cell receptor (beta chain) is a study of blood T cell repertoires in COVID-19. Method: immunoSEQ multiplex PCR; TCRdb's copy keeps in-frame clones and lacks some. The sample records 97,000 or so clones, 87% being singletons. The CDR3 is 15 amino acids. From germline, CDR1 is KGHDR and CDR2 SFDVKD. Trimming took 10 bases from V and 2 from J; bases not matched to a gene: 9. This clonotype was obtained from a man in his fifties with active COVID-19. Sequencing used peripheral blood. This chain connects TRBV24-1 to TRBJ2-2, with 7 positions matching TRBD2. Here the CDR3 DNA reads TGTGCCACAGCGACTAGCCGGCCCAACACCGGGGAGCTGTTTTTT. Its translation: CATATSRPNTGELFF.